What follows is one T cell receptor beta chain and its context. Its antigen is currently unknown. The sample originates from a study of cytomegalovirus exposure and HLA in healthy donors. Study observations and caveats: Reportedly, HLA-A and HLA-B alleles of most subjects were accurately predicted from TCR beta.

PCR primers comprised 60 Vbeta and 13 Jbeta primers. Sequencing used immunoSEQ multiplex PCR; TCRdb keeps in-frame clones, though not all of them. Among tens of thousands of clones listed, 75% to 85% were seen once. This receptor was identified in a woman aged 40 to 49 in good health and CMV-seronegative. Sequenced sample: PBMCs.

The CDR3 nucleotides read TGTGCCATCAGTGAAGCGGGGGCAATGAACACTGAAGCTTTCTTT. Translation: CAISEAGAMNTEAFF. V is TRBV10-3 and J is TRBJ1-1; tentatively, D is TRBD1 (6 bases). The CDR3 has 15 residues. Germline V gene lookup returns CDR1 ENHRY and CDR2 SYGVKD. Deletions cut 3 bases from V and 0 bases from J, with 11 bases between.